This T cell receptor beta chain was recorded in a study of T cell responses to AZD1222 COVID-19 vaccine. CDR3 length: 15 residues. The ends were cut back, 3 bases at V and 7 bases at J, with 16 bases in the middle. CDR1 and CDR2 from the germline V gene are SNHLY and FYNNEI. The assay was immunoSEQ multiplex PCR, and TCRdb's table has in-frame clones only and misses some. The sample yields around 130,000 clones, roughly 88% seen once. The sequence was collected from an adult in good health. The sample here was peripheral blood, taken on day 0 of AZD1222 vaccination. The rearrangement uses TRBV2 and TRBJ1-3; no reliable D call. CDR3 sequence (DNA): TGTGCCAGCAGTGAGGAGGGATACGCTTCTAACACCATATATTTT. The encoded protein is CASSEEGYASNTIYF.